This T cell receptor (beta chain) was recorded in a study of T-cell reconstitution after alpha-beta-depleted transplantation in children. In its sample, this clonotype was seen many times. Unique molecular identifiers were incorporated when the TCRbeta library was constructed. TCRdb used MiXCR to reprocess the PCR reads, holding one entry per CDR3 protein. The table includes about 610,000 distinct CDR3 sequences, roughly a tenth detected once. This clonotype was obtained from a human donor who donated a stem cell graft to a child with acute myeloid leukemia. Sequencing used PBMCs from the stem cell graft donor, obtained from the stem cell graft.

The CDR3 reads CASSLKEFNSYNEQFF. The CDR3 DNA reads TGTGCCAGCAGTTTAAAGGAGTTCAACTCCTACAATGAGCAGTTCTTC. The J gene is TRBJ2-1, the V gene TRBV27; no reliable D call. CDR3 length: 16 amino acids. The germline CDR1 and CDR2 sequences are MNHEY and SMNVEV (reference sequence). V lost 2 bases to trimming and J lost 0 bases, with 11 bases between them.